The next 20 T cell receptor beta chains were all read from a single sample in a study of T-cell memory formation after mild COVID-19. TCRdb itself ran the 5' RACE reads through MiXCR, one entry per CDR3 protein. This sample has about 200,000 distinct CDR3 sequences; 9.5% occur once, and the top ten carry approximately 3.3%. Sequenced: PBMCs or a T cell subset sorted from them (not recorded which). The source is a young man who had mild COVID-19 (a few samples of this study predate the infection). Cell type and time point are not known.

This clonotype was found a few times. The V call is TRBV20-1, the J call TRBJ2-4; D may be TRBD1 (6 bases). CDR1 and CDR2 from the germline V gene are DFQATT and SNEGSKA (reference sequence). With 5 bases removed from V and 5 bases from J, the gap between germline ends came to 10 bases. The CDR3 extends over 12 amino acids. The CDR3 sequence is CSAPGQQNIQYF. For the CDR3, the DNA is TGCAGTGCTCCAGGACAGCAAAACATTCAGTACTTC.

There are a few counts of this clonotype. V usage is TRBV19 and J usage is TRBJ2-5; 11 bases are shared with TRBD2. Unmatched junction bases numbered 7, after V lost 5 bases and J lost 5 bases. CDR3 length: 15 residues. Looked up from germline, CDR1 is LNHDA and CDR2 is SQIVND (reference sequence). The CDR3 is CASSSPGLADETQYF. CDR3 DNA sequence: TGTGCCAGTAGTTCACCGGGACTAGCGGATGAGACCCAGTACTTC.

This sequence joins TRBV30 and TRBJ2-3; tentative D call: TRBD2 (6 bases). Germline values: CDR1 GTSNPN, CDR2 SVGIG (reference sequence). This CDR3 region has 15 residues. V was cut by 0 bases and J by 3 bases, with 13 bases left in between. CDR3 nucleotide sequence: TGTGCCTGGAGTGTACGGGCAGGAGGGACAGATACGCAGTATTTT. This sequence encodes CAWSVRAGGTDTQYF.

The chain carries TRBV7-9 and TRBJ1-2, with 8 bases aligning to TRBD1. Germline V gene lookup returns CDR1 SEHNR and CDR2 FQNEAQ (reference sequence). V was pared by 5 bases and J by 3 bases, with 5 bases of the junction left unmatched. The CDR3 covers 14 residues. In nucleotides, the CDR3 is TGTGCCAGCAGCCAGGGGGCATCTGACTATGGCTACACCTTC. Translating it yields CASSQGASDYGYTF.

This clonotype was counted at least ten times. The chain employs TRBV20-1 and TRBJ2-5; D uncertain. Germline CDR1 and CDR2: DFQATT and SNEGSKA (reference sequence). V lost 5 bases and J 4 bases, leaving 14 bases between the germline ends. This CDR3 has 13 amino acids. CDR3 loop: CSAVKVVGETQYF. CDR3 DNA: TGCAGTGCTGTTAAGGTCGTGGGAGAGACCCAGTACTTC.

This clonotype showed up just a few times. The chain links TRBV6-1 to TRBJ1-2; D is possibly TRBD1 (5 bases). V was trimmed by 1 base and J by 6 bases, leaving 15 bases between them. Germline V lookup: CDR1 MNHNS, CDR2 SASEGT. This CDR3 is 15 amino acids long. CDR3 DNA: TGTGCCAGCAGTGAAGTTGGCAGGGCAAGGGATGGCTACACCTTC. As protein: CASSEVGRARDGYTF.

This clonotype showed up just a few times. The chain combines TRBV4-1 with TRBJ2-2; possible D gene TRBD1, 6 bases. V was shortened by 3 bases and J by 3 bases, with 17 bases between the two germline ends. Germline V gene lookup returns CDR1 MGHRA and CDR2 YSYEKL. The CDR3 is made up of 17 amino acids. The CDR3 here is CASSHVTGSVDTGELFF. The CDR3 DNA follows: TGCGCCAGCAGCCACGTAACAGGGTCCGTTGACACCGGGGAGCTGTTTTTT.

This clonotype was seen repeatedly, ten times or more. V usage is TRBV20-1 and J usage is TRBJ2-7, with 10 bases identical to TRBD2. CDR1 and CDR2 from the germline V gene are DFQATT and SNEGSKA (reference sequence). With 5 bases clipped from V and 2 bases from J, the junction kept 0 bases outside the gene matches. CDR3 length: 12 residues. Here the CDR3 DNA reads TGCAGTGCTGGACTAGCGGCCTACGAGCAGTACTTC. Encoded protein: CSAGLAAYEQYF.

This clonotype was recorded at least ten times. The rearrangement uses TRBV6-1 and TRBJ2-1; 7 bases are a match to TRBD1. Germline assignment: CDR1 MNHNS and CDR2 SASEGT. The CDR3 runs 14 residues. V gave up 7 bases and J gave up 5 bases; unmatched junction bases: 8. CDR3 region: CASKSQGIDNEQFF. In DNA form, the CDR3 reads TGTGCCAGCAAATCACAGGGGATCGACAATGAGCAGTTCTTC.

The chain recombines TRBV18 with TRBJ1-2, with 7 bases fitting TRBD1. Germline V gene sequence: CDR1 KGHSH, CDR2 LQKENI. The CDR3 runs to 15 residues. V lost 3 bases and J lost 3; bases outside the gene matches: 7. CDR3 in amino acids: CASSPKGAFDYGYTF. CDR3 nucleotides: TGTGCCAGCTCACCGAAGGGGGCCTTTGACTATGGCTACACCTTC.

This clonotype was seen a few times. The genes are TRBV10-3 and TRBJ2-5; 9 nucleotides align to TRBD1. This CDR3 region has 19 residues. The ends lost 0 bases at V and 3 bases at J; junction bases unmatched: 14. The germline gives CDR1 ENHRY, CDR2 SYGVKD. The CDR3 loop reads CAISESTPQGAASEETQYF. The CDR3 bases are TGTGCCATCAGTGAGTCGACACCACAGGGGGCCGCCAGCGAAGAGACCCAGTACTTC.

V gene TRBV7-6 combines with J gene TRBJ1-4; tentative D call: TRBD1 (5 bases). Germline assignment: CDR1 SGHVS and CDR2 FNYEAQ. This CDR3 has 16 amino acids. Trimming took off 4 bases at V and 12 bases at J, with 24 bases between the two ends. The CDR3 sequence is CASSSRGTGRGKELFF. DNA for the CDR3: TGTGCCAGCAGCTCTCGAGGAACAGGACGGGGTAAAGAACTGTTTTTT.

The chain carries TRBV10-3 and TRBJ2-1, with 12 bases aligning to TRBD2. Germline CDR1 is ENHRY and CDR2 is SYGVKD. V shed 7 bases and J 3 bases; nucleotides not matched to a gene: 7. CDR3 length equals 16 residues. DNA of the CDR3: TGTGCCATCAAAGCTAGCGGGGGGGCTTACTACAATGAGCAGTTCTTC. Translated: CAIKASGGAYYNEQFF.

The chain is built from TRBV12-3 or TRBV12-4 and TRBJ2-5; D is possibly TRBD2 (6 bases). The CDR3 has 13 residues. The V end lost 2 bases, the J end lost 5 bases, and 9 bases lay between the germline ends. In DNA, the CDR3 is TGTGCCAGCAGTTTACGGGACTGGGAGACCCAGTACTTC. It is translated as CASSLRDWETQYF.

The V call is TRBV5-1, the J call TRBJ2-5; weak D call: TRBD1 (6 bases). Germline V gene sequence: CDR1 SGHRS, CDR2 YFSETQ. The CDR3 has 13 residues. The V end lost 5 bases, the J end lost 2 bases, and 10 bases lay between the germline ends. CDR3 protein: CASSAQGQETQYF. The CDR3 coding sequence is TGCGCCAGCAGTGCACAGGGACAAGAGACCCAGTACTTC.

In this sample, this clonotype turned up a few times. The CDR3 reads CATSVTNTGELFF. The CDR3, as DNA: TGTGCCACCAGCGTTACGAACACCGGGGAGCTGTTTTTT. J is TRBJ2-2 and V is TRBV24-1, with D unclear. This CDR3 has 13 amino acids. V lost 7 bases and J 0 bases, leaving 5 bases between the germline ends. The germline gives CDR1 KGHDR, CDR2 SFDVKD.

This clonotype was counted only a few times. The chain links TRBV20-1 to TRBJ1-2, with 7 bases aligning to TRBD1. The V gene end was trimmed by 5 bases and the J gene end by 2 bases; junction bases not matched to a gene: 8. The CDR3 totals 14 residues. Germline assignment: CDR1 DFQATT and CDR2 SNEGSKA (reference sequence). The CDR3 DNA sequence: TGCAGTGCTGTACCGGGACAGTTAAACTATGGCTACACCTTC. Translated: CSAVPGQLNYGYTF.

The CDR3 sequence: CASSVAGGFAEQYF. The CDR3 bases are TGTGCCAGCAGCGTAGCGGGGGGTTTCGCCGAGCAGTACTTC. The V and J genes are TRBV9 and TRBJ2-7; 7 bases agree with TRBD2. CDR3 length: 14 amino acids. Germline lookup yields CDR1 SGDLS and CDR2 YYNGEE. The junction had 6 bases not matched to a gene; V was cut back by 0 bases and J by 6 bases. Using reference TRBV9 and TRBJ2-7 for the parts outside the CDR3, the full variable domain is DSGVTQTPKHLITATGQRVTLRCSPRSGDLSVYWYQQSLDQGLQFLIQYYNGEERAKGNILERFSAQQFPDLHSELNLSSLELGDSALYFCASSVAGGFAEQYFGPGTRLTVT.

This clonotype was recorded at least ten times. The chain joins TRBV7-3 to TRBJ2-5; 11 bases map to TRBD2. The junction had 10 bases not matched to a gene; V was cut back by 5 bases and J by 5 bases. This CDR3 has 16 residues. Germline lookup yields CDR1 SGHTA and CDR2 FQGTGA. The CDR3 DNA follows: TGTGCCAGCAGCCCAGGCCCTAGCGGGGGGCGGGAGACCCAGTACTTC. Translation gives CASSPGPSGGRETQYF.

The rearrangement uses TRBV29-1 and TRBJ2-3, with D hard to call. The CDR3 is 13 residues long. Germline V CDR1 and CDR2: SQVTM, ANQGSEA. Trimming shortened V by 7 bases and J by 2 bases, and 13 bases separated the two germline ends. For the CDR3, the DNA is TGCAGCGAAGTGCGAGGCCTCACAGATACGCAGTATTTT. It specifies CSEVRGLTDTQYF.